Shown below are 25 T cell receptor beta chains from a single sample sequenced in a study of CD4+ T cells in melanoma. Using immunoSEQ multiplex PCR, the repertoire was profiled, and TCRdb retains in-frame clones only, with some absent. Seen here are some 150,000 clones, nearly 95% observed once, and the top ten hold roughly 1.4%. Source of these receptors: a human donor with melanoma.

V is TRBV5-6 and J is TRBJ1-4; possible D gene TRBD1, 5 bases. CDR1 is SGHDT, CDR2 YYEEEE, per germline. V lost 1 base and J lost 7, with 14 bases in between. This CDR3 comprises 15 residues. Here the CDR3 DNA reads TGTGCCAGCAGCTTGTTATCTAGGGGCTCTGAAAAACTGTTTTTT. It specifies CASSLLSRGSEKLFF.

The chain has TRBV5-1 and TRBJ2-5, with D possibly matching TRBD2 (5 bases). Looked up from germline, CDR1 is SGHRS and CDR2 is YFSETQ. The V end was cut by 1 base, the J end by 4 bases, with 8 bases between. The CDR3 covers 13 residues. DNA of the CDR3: TGCGCCAGCAGCTTGTCTAGCCTAGAGACCCAGTACTTC. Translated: CASSLSSLETQYF.

CDR3 bases: TGCGCCAGCAGCGTAACTACAGGGAACACTGAAGCTTTCTTT. Its protein product is CASSVTTGNTEAFF. This chain connects TRBV5-1 to TRBJ1-1; a possible D gene is TRBD1 (5 bases). CDR3 length: 14 amino acids. Germline V lookup: CDR1 SGHRS, CDR2 YFSETQ. Trimming took 4 bases from V and 1 from J, leaving 11 bases between them.

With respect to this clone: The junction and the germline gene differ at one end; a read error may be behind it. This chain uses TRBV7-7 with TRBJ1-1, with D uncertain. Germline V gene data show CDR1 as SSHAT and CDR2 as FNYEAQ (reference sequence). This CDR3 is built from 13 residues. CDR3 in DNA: TGTGCTAGCAGCTTGAATAGGGACACTGAAGCTTTCTTT. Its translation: CASSLNRDTEAFF.

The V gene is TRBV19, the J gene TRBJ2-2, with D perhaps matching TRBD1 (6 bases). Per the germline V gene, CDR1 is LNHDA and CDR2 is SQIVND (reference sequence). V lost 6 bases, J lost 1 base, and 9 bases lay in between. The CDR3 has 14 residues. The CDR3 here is CASRSDRNTGELFF. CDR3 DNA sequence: TGTGCCAGTAGATCGGACAGGAACACCGGGGAGCTGTTTTTT. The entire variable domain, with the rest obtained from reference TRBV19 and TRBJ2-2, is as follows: DGGITQSPKYLFRKEGQNVTLSCEQNLNHDAMYWYRQDPGQGLRLIYYSQIVNDFQKGDIAEGYSVSREKKESFPLTVTSAQKNPTAFYLCASRSDRNTGELFFGEGSRLTVL.

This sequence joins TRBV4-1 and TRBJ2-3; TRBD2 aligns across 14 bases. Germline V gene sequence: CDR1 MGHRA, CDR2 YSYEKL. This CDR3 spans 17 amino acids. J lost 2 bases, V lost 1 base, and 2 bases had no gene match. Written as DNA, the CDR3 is TGCGCCAGCAGCCAAGGGGGACTAGCGGGGGACACAGATACGCAGTATTTT. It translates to CASSQGGLAGDTDTQYF.

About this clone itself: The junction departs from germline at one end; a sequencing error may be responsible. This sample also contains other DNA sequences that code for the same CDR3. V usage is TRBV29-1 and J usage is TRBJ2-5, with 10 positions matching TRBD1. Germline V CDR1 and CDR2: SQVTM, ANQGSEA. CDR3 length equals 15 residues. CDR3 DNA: TGTAGCGTTGCTTTGACAGGGGGCCCACAAGAGACCCAGTACTTC. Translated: CSVALTGGPQETQYF. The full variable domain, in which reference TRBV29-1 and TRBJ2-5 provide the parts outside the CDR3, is SAVISQKPSRDICQRGTSLTIQCQVDSQVTMMFWYRQQPGQSLTLIATANQGSEATYESGFVIDKFPISRPNLTFSTLTVSNMSPEDSSIYLCSVALTGGPQETQYFGPGTRLLVL.

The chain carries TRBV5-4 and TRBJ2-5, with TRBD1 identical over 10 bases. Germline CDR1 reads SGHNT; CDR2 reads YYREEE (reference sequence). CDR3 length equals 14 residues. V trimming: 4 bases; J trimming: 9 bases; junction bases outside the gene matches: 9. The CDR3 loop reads CASSQPGQGYSQYF. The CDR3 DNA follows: TGTGCCAGCAGCCAACCGGGACAGGGGTATTCCCAGTACTTC.

The CDR3 DNA follows: TGTGCCAGCAGTCACGACAGGGTCCAGCCCCAGCATTTT. Its protein product is CASSHDRVQPQHF. This chain links TRBV5-5 with TRBJ1-5; 7 bases fit TRBD1. Germline loops: CDR1 SGHKS, CDR2 YYEKEE (reference sequence). V trimming: 5 bases; J trimming: 7 bases; junction bases outside the gene matches: 6. CDR3 length: 13 residues.

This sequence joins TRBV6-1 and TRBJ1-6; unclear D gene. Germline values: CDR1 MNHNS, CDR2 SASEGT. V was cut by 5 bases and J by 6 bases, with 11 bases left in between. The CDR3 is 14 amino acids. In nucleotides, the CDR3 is TGTGCCAGCAGTAAGCTCGAAACTAATTCACCCCTCCACTTT. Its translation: CASSKLETNSPLHF.

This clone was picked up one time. The chain's CDR3 is CATAASGGPGRNEQFF. The CDR3 DNA follows: TGTGCCACGGCGGCTAGCGGGGGACCGGGGAGGAATGAGCAGTTCTTC. The chain employs TRBV7-9 and TRBJ2-1, with TRBD2 matching over 10 bases. Per germline, CDR1 SEHNR and CDR2 FQNEAQ (reference sequence). V shed 10 bases and J 7 bases; nucleotides not matched to a gene: 16. This CDR3 comprises 16 residues.

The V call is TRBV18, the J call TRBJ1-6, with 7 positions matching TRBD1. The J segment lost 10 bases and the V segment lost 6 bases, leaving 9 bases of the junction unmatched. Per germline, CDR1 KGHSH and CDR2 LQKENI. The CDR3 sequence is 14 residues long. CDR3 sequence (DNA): TGTGCCAGCTCCCCTGGGACAGTACCATCACCCCTCCACTTT. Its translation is CASSPGTVPSPLHF.

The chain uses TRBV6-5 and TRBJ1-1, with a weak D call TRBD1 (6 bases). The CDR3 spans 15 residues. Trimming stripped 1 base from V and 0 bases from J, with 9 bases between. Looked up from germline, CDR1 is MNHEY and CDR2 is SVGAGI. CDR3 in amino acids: CASSYWTALNTEAFF. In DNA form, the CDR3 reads TGTGCCAGCAGTTACTGGACAGCTTTGAACACTGAAGCTTTCTTT.

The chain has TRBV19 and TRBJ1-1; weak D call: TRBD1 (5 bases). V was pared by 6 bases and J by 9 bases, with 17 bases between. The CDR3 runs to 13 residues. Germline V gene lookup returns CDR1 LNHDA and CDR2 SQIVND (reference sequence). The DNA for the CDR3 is TGTGCCAGTAGAAGTATAGGGGCGGGGCAAGCTTTCTTT. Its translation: CASRSIGAGQAFF.

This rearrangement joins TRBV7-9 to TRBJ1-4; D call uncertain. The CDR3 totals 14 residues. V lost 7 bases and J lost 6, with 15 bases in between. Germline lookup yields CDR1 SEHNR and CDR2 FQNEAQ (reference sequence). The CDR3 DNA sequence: TGTGCCAGCAATTTGTTCGGTGCCGATGAAAAACTGTTTTTT. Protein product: CASNLFGADEKLFF.

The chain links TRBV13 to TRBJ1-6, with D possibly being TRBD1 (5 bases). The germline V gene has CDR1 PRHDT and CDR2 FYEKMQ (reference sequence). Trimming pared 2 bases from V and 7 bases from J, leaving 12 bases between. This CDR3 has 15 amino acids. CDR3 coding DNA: TGTGCCAGCAGCTTATCTCATAAGGGGAATTCACCCCTCCACTTT. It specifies CASSLSHKGNSPLHF.

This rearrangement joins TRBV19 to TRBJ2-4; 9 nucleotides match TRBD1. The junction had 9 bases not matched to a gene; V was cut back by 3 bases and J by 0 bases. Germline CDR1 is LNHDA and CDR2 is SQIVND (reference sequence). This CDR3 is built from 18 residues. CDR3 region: CASSMDRDRAIAKNIQYF. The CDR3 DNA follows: TGTGCCAGTAGTATGGACCGGGACAGGGCTATAGCCAAAAACATTCAGTACTTC.

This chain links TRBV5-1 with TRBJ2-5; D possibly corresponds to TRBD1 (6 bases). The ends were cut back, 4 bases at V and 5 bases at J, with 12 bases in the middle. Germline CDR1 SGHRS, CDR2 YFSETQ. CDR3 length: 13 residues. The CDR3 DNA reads TGCGCCAGCAGCACGGGACATGTGGAGACCCAGTACTTC. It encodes CASSTGHVETQYF.

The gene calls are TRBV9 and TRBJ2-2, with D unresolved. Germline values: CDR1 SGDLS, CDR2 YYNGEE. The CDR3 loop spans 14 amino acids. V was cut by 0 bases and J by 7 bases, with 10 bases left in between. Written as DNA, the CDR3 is TGTGCCAGCAGCGTAGGCCAGGAGAACGGGGAGCTGTTTTTT. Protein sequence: CASSVGQENGELFF.

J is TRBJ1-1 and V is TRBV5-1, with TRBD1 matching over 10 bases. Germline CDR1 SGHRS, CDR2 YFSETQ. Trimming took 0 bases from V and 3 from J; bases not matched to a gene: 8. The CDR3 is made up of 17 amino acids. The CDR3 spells CASSLAGTGVGDTEAFF. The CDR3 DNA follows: TGCGCCAGCAGCTTGGCCGGGACAGGGGTTGGAGACACTGAAGCTTTCTTT.

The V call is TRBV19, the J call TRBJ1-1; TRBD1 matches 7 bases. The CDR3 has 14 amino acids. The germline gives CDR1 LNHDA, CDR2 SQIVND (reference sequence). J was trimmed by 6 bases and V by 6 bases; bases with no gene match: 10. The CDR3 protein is CASSRQGLGAEAFF. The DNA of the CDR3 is TGTGCCAGTAGCAGACAGGGATTGGGGGCTGAAGCTTTCTTT.

The CDR3 sequence: CARSPRTAGANVLTF. In DNA, the CDR3 is TGTGCCAGAAGCCCGCGGACAGCTGGGGCCAACGTCCTGACTTTC. The chain carries TRBV7-5 and TRBJ2-6; the DNA was not used to check the table's D call, TRBD1. TRBV7-5 is reported as a pseudogene. The CDR3 covers 15 residues.

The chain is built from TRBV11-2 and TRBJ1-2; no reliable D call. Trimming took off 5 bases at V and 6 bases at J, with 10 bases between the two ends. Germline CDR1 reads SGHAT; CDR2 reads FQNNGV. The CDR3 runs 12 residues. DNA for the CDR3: TGTGCCAGCAGCCGAAGCGGGAATGGCTACACCTTC. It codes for CASSRSGNGYTF.

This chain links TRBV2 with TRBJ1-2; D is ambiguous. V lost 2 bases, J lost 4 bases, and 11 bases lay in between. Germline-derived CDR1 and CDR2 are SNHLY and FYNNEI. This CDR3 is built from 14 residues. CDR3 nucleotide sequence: TGTGCCAGCAGTGAAAATACAGACTCCTATGGCTACACCTTC. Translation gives CASSENTDSYGYTF.

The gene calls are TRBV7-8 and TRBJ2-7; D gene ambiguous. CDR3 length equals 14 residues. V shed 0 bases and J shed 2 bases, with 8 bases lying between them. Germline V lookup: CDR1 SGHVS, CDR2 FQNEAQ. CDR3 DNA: TGTGCCAGCAGCTTAGCGAGGCTCACCTACGAGCAGTACTTC. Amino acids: CASSLARLTYEQYF.